The rows below give T cell receptor beta chains drawn from one sample of a study of blood T cell repertoires in COVID-19. Only in-frame clones appear in the TCRdb table, and some are missing; sequencing was by immunoSEQ multiplex PCR. The repertoire holds over 150,000 clones, with about 80% as singletons. The material sequenced was PBMCs or T cells enriched from blood (not recorded which). The receptors originated from a man aged 45-65 years who had recovered from COVID-19. Each CDR3 is given with its conserved first and last residue. Fields, in order: V gene, J gene, clone size, D gene, CDR3 protein, CDR3 DNA. D genes are given only for firm matches. Some rows mark clone size as missing; the rest say once, few, many or name a class of expanded clone.

TRBV7-8	TRBJ2-7	-	-	CASRYAQGPSYEQYF	TGTGCCAGCAGGTACGCTCAGGGTCCCTCCTACGAGCAGTACTTC
TRBV18	TRBJ1-5	-	TRBD1	CASSLSLGQGNVQPQHF	TGTGCCAGCTCACTTTCACTGGGACAGGGCAATGTACAGCCCCAGCATTTT
TRBV12-5	TRBJ1-4	-	TRBD1	CASGRGQGYDPNEKLFF	TGTGCTAGTGGGCGAGGACAGGGCTATGACCCGAATGAAAAACTGTTTTTT
TRBV25-1	TRBJ2-3	few	TRBD1	CASSEEGQGGDTQYF	TGTGCCAGCAGTGAAGAGGGACAGGGTGGAGATACGCAGTATTTT
TRBV7-9	TRBJ1-1	-	-	CASSLEGNTEAFF	TGTGCCAGCAGCTTGGAGGGGAACACTGAAGCTTTCTTT
TRBV7-9	TRBJ2-7	-	-	CASSLAGGQSWAYEQYF	TGTGCCAGCAGCTTAGCGGGGGGACAGAGTTGGGCCTACGAGCAGTACTTC
TRBV20-1	TRBJ2-1	-	TRBD2	CSASASGEVRQFF	TGCAGTGCTAGTGCTAGCGGGGAAGTGAGGCAGTTCTTC
TRBV3-1/TRBV3-2	TRBJ1-1	-	TRBD1	CASSQFDRATEAFF	TGTGCCAGCAGCCAATTCGACAGGGCCACTGAAGCTTTCTTT
TRBV3-1/TRBV3-2	TRBJ1-2	-	-	CASSQGAGNYGYTF	TGTGCCAGCAGCCAAGGAGCAGGGAACTATGGCTACACCTTC
TRBV6-5	TRBJ1-2	once	-	CASSRRGHYGYTF	TGTGCCAGCAGTCGCAGGGGACACTATGGCTACACCTTC
TRBV4-2	TRBJ2-5	-	TRBD2	CASSQMTSGGSNQETQYF	TGTGCCAGCAGCCAAATGACTAGCGGGGGCTCGAACCAAGAGACCCAGTACTTC
TRBV2	TRBJ2-7	once	TRBD1	CASRNHPGQGGSYEQYF	TGTGCCAGCAGGAACCACCCGGGACAGGGGGGCTCCTACGAGCAGTACTTC
TRBV4-1	TRBJ1-3	-	-	CASSQEAGMLGGNTIYF	TGCGCCAGCAGCCAAGAGGCAGGGATGTTAGGTGGAAACACCATATATTTT
TRBV28	TRBJ1-6	-	-	CASSSGWGTISPLHF	TGTGCCAGCAGTTCAGGGTGGGGGACAATCTCACCCCTCCACTTT
TRBV2	TRBJ2-7	once	TRBD1	CASSAGTGAYEQYF	TGTGCCAGCAGTGCGGGGACAGGGGCGTACGAGCAGTACTTC
TRBV5-1	TRBJ1-5	-	-	CASSLGPGREPQHF	TGCGCCAGCAGCTTGGGTCCAGGTCGTGAGCCCCAGCATTTT
TRBV18	TRBJ2-5	-	TRBD2	CATSGGGQETQYF	TGTGCCACCAGTGGCGGGGGTCAAGAGACCCAGTACTTC
TRBV19	TRBJ2-7	-	-	CASSIDYASSYEQYF	TGTGCCAGTAGTATAGACTACGCGAGCTCCTACGAGCAGTACTTC
TRBV29-1	TRBJ1-5	-	-	CSVAATVNQPQHF	TGCAGCGTCGCCGCGACAGTCAATCAGCCCCAGCATTTT
TRBV7-2	TRBJ1-3	-	TRBD1	CASSLVSQGAGGNTIYF	TGTGCCAGCAGCCTAGTTTCCCAGGGGGCCGGTGGAAACACCATATATTTT
TRBV11-2	TRBJ1-3	-	TRBD1	CASSFPRTGESGNTIYF	TGTGCCAGCAGCTTCCCCCGGACAGGCGAATCTGGAAACACCATATATTTT
TRBV4-3	TRBJ1-1	-	-	CASSHGNRVKNTEAFF	TGCGCCAGCAGCCACGGGAACAGAGTAAAGAACACTGAAGCTTTCTTT
TRBV2	TRBJ2-7	-	-	CASSASRGLYEQYF	TGTGCCAGCAGTGCGAGCAGGGGTCTCTACGAGCAGTACTTC
TRBV9	TRBJ2-3	-	TRBD2	CASSPSGGGVSHTQYF	TGTGCCAGCAGCCCCTCGGGCGGGGGGGTATCCCATACGCAGTATTTT
TRBV12-5	TRBJ2-3	once	TRBD2	CASRLAGGLSTDTQYF	TGTGCTAGTCGGCTAGCGGGGGGCTTAAGCACAGATACGCAGTATTTT
TRBV6-2/TRBV6-3	TRBJ1-2	once	-	CASSYSTTSDLRNYGYTF	TGTGCCAGCAGTTACTCGACTACCTCTGATTTGAGGAACTATGGCTACACCTTC
TRBV7-8	TRBJ2-7	-	-	CASSRTRDYEQYF	TGTGCCAGCAGCCGGACGAGGGATTACGAGCAGTACTTC
TRBV5-4	TRBJ1-2	-	TRBD1	CASSPDRGDGYTF	TGTGCCAGCAGCCCCGACAGGGGGGACGGCTACACCTTC
TRBV29-1	TRBJ1-4	-	-	CSVRAGGSNEKLFF	TGCAGCGTGAGGGCGGGGGGCTCTAATGAAAAACTGTTTTTT
TRBV2	TRBJ1-2	once	-	CASNRVYGYTF	TGTGCCAGCAACAGGGTTTATGGCTACACCTTC
TRBV3-1/TRBV3-2	TRBJ1-5	-	-	CASSSGLINQPQHF	TGTGCCAGCAGCTCCGGACTGATTAATCAGCCCCAGCATTTT
TRBV18	TRBJ2-5	-	TRBD2	CASSPPGTRIGTQYF	TGTGCCAGCTCACCCCCCGGGACTAGGATCGGGACCCAGTACTTC
TRBV15	TRBJ1-1	-	-	CATSRLRGLNTEAFF	TGTGCCACCAGCAGACTGAGGGGGTTGAACACTGAAGCTTTCTTT
TRBV4-2	TRBJ2-1	-	TRBD1	CASSQVVDRAHEQFF	TGTGCCAGCAGCCAAGTGGTGGACAGGGCCCATGAGCAGTTCTTC
TRBV18	TRBJ2-2	-	-	CASSPASNTGELFF	TGTGCCAGCTCACCGGCATCGAACACCGGGGAGCTGTTTTTT
TRBV5-1	TRBJ2-1	-	-	CASSFPEGNEQFF	TGCGCCAGCAGCTTCCCAGAGGGCAATGAGCAGTTCTTC
TRBV5-4	TRBJ1-3	-	-	CASSRRGLRDSGNTIYF	TGTGCCAGCAGCCGAAGGGGACTGCGGGACTCTGGAAACACCATATATTTT
TRBV20-1	TRBJ1-5	-	TRBD1	CSARDGDSRHF	TGCAGTGCTAGAGATGGGGACAGCCGGCATTTT
TRBV10-3	TRBJ1-1	few	TRBD1	CAISGGQGAVNTEAFF	TGTGCCATCAGTGGTGGGCAGGGGGCGGTGAACACTGAAGCTTTCTTT